This entry lists 30 T cell receptor beta chains sequenced from one sample in a study of blood T cell repertoires in COVID-19. Assay used: immunoSEQ multiplex PCR; TCRdb lists only in-frame clones, some missing. The sample contains 25,000 to 30,000 clones, roughly 85% of which appear only once. Sequencing was performed on peripheral blood. The receptor source for this set is a human donor in a cohort sampled during active COVID-19.

This clone was found once. The chain uses TRBV28 and TRBJ1-6; D is possibly TRBD1 (6 bases). The CDR3 spans 15 residues. V was clipped by 6 bases and J by 9 bases, with 18 bases between them. Germline V lookup: CDR1 MDHEN, CDR2 SYDVKM. DNA for the CDR3: TGTGCCAGCAGGGATGGGCAGGGGCCTTTTTCACCCCTCCACTTT. It codes for CASRDGQGPFSPLHF. The full variable domain, with the rest looked up from reference TRBV28 and TRBJ1-6, is DVKVTQSSRYLVKRTGEKVFLECVQDMDHENMFWYRQDPGLGLRLIYFSYDVKMKEKGDIPEGYSVSREKKERFSLILESASTNQTSMYLCASRDGQGPFSPLHFGNGTRLTVT.

This sequence joins TRBV5-1 and TRBJ1-2, with 7 bases identical to TRBD1. The germline CDR1 and CDR2 sequences are SGHRS and YFSETQ. This CDR3 has 15 residues. The V gene end was trimmed by 4 bases and the J gene end by 5 bases; junction bases not matched to a gene: 11. CDR3 region: CASSPGQQNSYGYTF. Here the CDR3 DNA reads TGCGCCAGCAGCCCGGGACAGCAAAACTCATATGGCTACACCTTC.

This chain uses TRBV5-6 with TRBJ1-2; no clear D gene. V was pared by 5 bases and J by 10 bases, with 18 bases between. Germline values: CDR1 SGHDT, CDR2 YYEEEE. This CDR3 spans 13 amino acids. DNA for the CDR3: TGTGCCAGCAGACCCGATTTCCAGGCCCACTACACCTTC. Encoded protein: CASRPDFQAHYTF.

The rearrangement uses TRBV4-2 and TRBJ2-7, with TRBD2 identical over 13 bases. The CDR3 has 16 residues. Unmatched junction bases numbered 4, after V lost 3 bases and J lost 2 bases. Germline CDR1 reads LGHNA; CDR2 reads YNFKEQ. Here the CDR3 reads CASSQDTSGGAYEQYF. The CDR3 DNA is TGTGCCAGCAGCCAGGATACTAGCGGGGGGGCCTACGAGCAGTACTTC.

The chain links TRBV5-1 to TRBJ2-3; D perhaps matches TRBD1 (5 bases). The CDR3 has 16 residues. V lost 1 base and J 6 bases, leaving 18 bases between the germline ends. The germline CDR1 and CDR2 sequences are SGHRS and YFSETQ. For the CDR3, the DNA is TGCGCCAGCAGCTTGAAACAGGAGTTTTTAGCTGATACGCAGTATTTT. It yields the protein CASSLKQEFLADTQYF.

V usage is TRBV2 and J usage is TRBJ2-5; tentative D call: TRBD1 (5 bases). CDR1 SNHLY and CDR2 FYNNEI come from the germline V gene. V lost 2 bases and J lost 6, with 16 bases in between. This CDR3 is built from 15 residues. The CDR3 DNA is TGTGCCAGCAGTGAATCCCCAGGGCAACGAAAGACCCAGTACTTC. Its protein product is CASSESPGQRKTQYF.

The chain uses TRBV7-2 and TRBJ2-5, with 13 bases lining up with TRBD2. Germline V gene lookup returns CDR1 SGHTA and CDR2 FQGNSA. V lost 6 bases and J lost 5; bases outside the gene matches: 9. This CDR3 spans 16 amino acids. CDR3 bases: TGTGCCAGCAGTCTCACTAGCGGGGGGGCTTGGGAGACCCAGTACTTC. This codes for CASSLTSGGAWETQYF.

The rearrangement links TRBV6-2 or TRBV6-3 to TRBJ1-5; D gene ambiguous. The length of the CDR3 is 10 residues. V was shortened by 6 bases and J by 8 bases, with 5 bases between the two germline ends. Germline CDR1 MNHEY, CDR2 SVGEGT. The DNA for the CDR3 is TGTGCCAGCAGCCTCGAGCCCCAGCATTTT. This translates into CASSLEPQHF.

This chain links TRBV6-2 or TRBV6-3 with TRBJ2-3; perhaps TRBD1 as D (5 bases). Germline loops: CDR1 MNHEY, CDR2 SVGEGT. This CDR3 comprises 18 residues. The ends were cut back, 0 bases at V and 4 bases at J, with 20 bases in the middle. The CDR3 sequence: CASSYSPGWSVVADTQYF. For the CDR3, the DNA is TGTGCCAGCAGTTACTCTCCAGGGTGGAGTGTAGTGGCAGATACGCAGTATTTT.

In this sample, this clone turned up many times. V and J are TRBV12-1 and TRBJ1-5; TRBD1 is the table's D call and was not checked against the DNA. TRBV12-1 is labeled a pseudogene. The CDR3 is 13 amino acids. In DNA form, the CDR3 reads TGTGCCATCTCACAGGGAAACAATCAGCCCCAGCATTTT. It yields the protein CAISQGNNQPQHF.

The chain is built from TRBV11-2 and TRBJ2-3; D may be TRBD2 (5 bases). Looked up from germline, CDR1 is SGHAT and CDR2 is FQNNGV. This CDR3 has 13 amino acids. V lost 5 bases to trimming and J lost 6 bases, with 12 bases between them. The CDR3 reads CASSERRGDTQYF. Written as DNA, the CDR3 is TGTGCCAGCAGCGAAAGACGAGGGGATACGCAGTATTTT. Full variable domain (missing parts from reference TRBV11-2 and TRBJ2-3): EAGVAQSPRYKIIEKRQSVAFWCNPISGHATLYWYQQILGQGPKLLIQFQNNGVVDDSQLPKDRFSAERLKGVDSTLKIQPAKLEDSAVYLCASSERRGDTQYFGPGTRLTVL.

To note about this clone: One end of the junction does not line up with germline, which may come from a read error. The chain links TRBV3-1 (or the pseudogene TRBV3-2) to TRBJ1-1; D call uncertain. Per the germline V gene, CDR1 is LGHDT and CDR2 is YNNKEL (reference sequence). This CDR3 is built from 10 residues. This chain's CDR3 is CASSLSRAVF. The DNA of the CDR3 is TGTGCCAGCAGCCTATCGCGGGCCGTCTTT.

The CDR3 DNA reads TGTGCCACCAGTGATTTGGCGGGTTCACCCCTCCACTTT. Protein sequence: CATSDLAGSPLHF. The chain is built from TRBV24-1 and TRBJ1-6; no clear D gene. V was pared by 0 bases and J by 9 bases, with 5 bases between. The CDR3 consists of 13 residues. Looked up from germline, CDR1 is KGHDR and CDR2 is SFDVKD.

This chain uses TRBV5-1 with TRBJ1-1; TRBD1 might be the D (6 bases). The germline V gene encodes CDR1 SGHRS and CDR2 YFSETQ. This CDR3 contains 14 residues. V lost 0 bases to trimming and J lost 1 base, with 7 bases between them. The CDR3 nucleotides read TGCGCCAGCAGCTTGGAAGGGGGGAACACTGAAGCTTTCTTT. Protein sequence: CASSLEGGNTEAFF.

This rearrangement joins TRBV6-2 or TRBV6-3 to TRBJ2-5, with a tentative D call TRBD1 (5 bases). CDR1 is MNHEY, CDR2 SVGEGT, per germline. The CDR3 has 17 amino acids. With 0 bases removed from V and 4 bases from J, the gap between germline ends came to 18 bases. The CDR3 coding sequence is TGTGCCAGCAGTTACTCACCACCAGGGTATCGCGGAGAGACCCAGTACTTC. Translating it yields CASSYSPPGYRGETQYF.

The gene calls are TRBV7-8 and TRBJ1-2, with TRBD1 matching 7 bases. Per the germline V gene, CDR1 is SGHVS and CDR2 is FQNEAQ. The junction had 3 bases not matched to a gene; V was cut back by 5 bases and J by 3 bases. The CDR3 covers 13 residues. CDR3 region: CASSRDRDYGYTF. The CDR3 nucleotides are TGTGCCAGCAGCCGTGACAGGGACTATGGCTACACCTTC. Using reference TRBV7-8 and TRBJ1-2 for the parts outside the CDR3, the full variable domain is GAGVSQSPRYKVAKRGQDVALRCDPISGHVSLFWYQQALGQGPEFLTYFQNEAQLDKSGLPSDRFFAERPEGSVSTLKIQRTQQEDSAVYLCASSRDRDYGYTFGSGTRLTVV.

V gene TRBV18 combines with J gene TRBJ2-7; 8 nucleotides match TRBD1. Germline-derived CDR1 and CDR2 are KGHSH and LQKENI. The CDR3 has 15 amino acids. V lost 6 bases to trimming and J lost 2 bases; unmatched junction nucleotides: 9. This CDR3 reads CASSPDRGSPYEQYF. In DNA, the CDR3 is TGTGCCAGCTCCCCTGACAGGGGATCCCCCTACGAGCAGTACTTC.

This clone has a single count. J is TRBJ1-4 and V is TRBV20-1; possible D gene TRBD1, 5 bases. The germline V gene has CDR1 DFQATT and CDR2 SNEGSKA (reference sequence). Trimming removed 7 bases from V and 8 bases from J, with 8 bases in between. CDR3 size: 10 residues. The CDR3 DNA sequence: TGCAGTGTATACAGGGAAAAACTGTTTTTT. As protein: CSVYREKLFF.

This chain links TRBV7-3 with TRBJ2-7; 11 positions match TRBD1. Unmatched junction bases numbered 3, after V lost 5 bases and J lost 3 bases. Germline values: CDR1 SGHTA, CDR2 FQGTGA. This CDR3 comprises 14 residues. The CDR3 loop is CASSRTGGDYEQYF. CDR3 nucleotides: TGTGCCAGCAGCCGGACAGGGGGCGACTACGAGCAGTACTTC.

Notes on this clone: At the DNA level, this CDR3 is encoded by other sequences in the same sample as well. The rearrangement uses TRBV29-1 and TRBJ1-3; 10 nucleotides match TRBD1. Trimming at V came to 3 bases and at J to 4 bases, leaving 0 bases not matched to a gene. Germline assignment: CDR1 SQVTM and CDR2 ANQGSEA. CDR3 size: 13 residues. The CDR3 is CSVEGQGGNTIYF. In DNA, the CDR3 is TGCAGCGTTGAGGGACAGGGGGGAAACACCATATATTTT.

The chain is built from TRBV7-3 and TRBJ2-3; TRBD2 aligns across 7 bases. The CDR3 is 16 residues long. Looked up from germline, CDR1 is SGHTA and CDR2 is FQGTGA. Unmatched junction bases numbered 12, after V lost 5 bases and J lost 4 bases. DNA for the CDR3: TGTGCCAGCAGCAAGGGGTGGACTAGAAGTTCAGATACGCAGTATTTT. As protein: CASSKGWTRSSDTQYF.

The genes are TRBV14 and TRBJ1-1, with D possibly matching TRBD1 (6 bases). Between the trimmed V and J ends, which lost 3 bases and 1 base, there was a span of 12 bases. CDR1 SGHDN and CDR2 FVKESK come from the germline V gene. The CDR3 extends over 15 amino acids. For the CDR3, the DNA is TGTGCCAGCAGCCACCTGGACAGACAGAACACTGAAGCTTTCTTT. The encoded protein is CASSHLDRQNTEAFF.

V gene TRBV28 combines with J gene TRBJ2-5; possible D gene TRBD2, 6 bases. Per germline, CDR1 MDHEN and CDR2 SYDVKM. The CDR3 extends over 16 amino acids. V lost 4 bases and J 1 base, leaving 16 bases between the germline ends. CDR3 sequence (DNA): TGTGCCAGCAGTTCGACTAGTATCATACTCCAAGAGACCCAGTACTTC. Translating gives CASSSTSIILQETQYF. The variable domain in full, with the rest retrieved from reference TRBV28 and TRBJ2-5, is DVKVTQSSRYLVKRTGEKVFLECVQDMDHENMFWYRQDPGLGLRLIYFSYDVKMKEKGDIPEGYSVSREKKERFSLILESASTNQTSMYLCASSSTSIILQETQYFGPGTRLLVL.

This rearrangement joins TRBV4-1 to TRBJ2-3; the match to TRBD1 covers 11 bases. After removal of 4 bases from V and 6 bases from J, the junction contained 6 bases not matched to a gene. This CDR3 has 15 residues. Germline V CDR1 and CDR2: MGHRA, YSYEKL. CDR3 region: CASSLGTGGLDTQYF. CDR3 DNA: TGCGCCAGCAGCCTGGGGACAGGGGGTCTTGATACGCAGTATTTT.

This clone was found a few times. This chain joins TRBV7-9 and TRBJ1-1, with 7 nucleotides matching TRBD1. The junction had 10 bases not matched to a gene; V was cut back by 3 bases and J by 0 bases. CDR1 is SEHNR and CDR2 is FQNEAQ in the germline V gene (reference sequence). The CDR3 loop spans 17 amino acids. The CDR3 DNA follows: TGTGCCAGCAGCTTCAATTTGAGGGACAGTTTGAACACTGAAGCTTTCTTT. Translation gives CASSFNLRDSLNTEAFF.

The sample holds a few counts of this clone. This chain links TRBV28 with TRBJ1-3, with 8 bases lining up with TRBD1. The CDR3 length is 14 residues. The V gene end was trimmed by 8 bases and the J gene end by 4 bases; junction bases not matched to a gene: 7. Germline V lookup: CDR1 MDHEN, CDR2 SYDVKM. The CDR3 nucleotides are TGTGCCAGCCTGGACAGGGTGGGAGGAAACACCATATATTTT. Amino acids: CASLDRVGGNTIYF.

This chain uses TRBV28 with TRBJ1-5, with no clear D. Germline assignment: CDR1 MDHEN and CDR2 SYDVKM. Trimming removed 8 bases at V and 7 bases at J, with 9 bases between. This CDR3 is 11 amino acids long. CDR3 nucleotide sequence: TGTGCCAGCCTGCGAGTGCAGCCCCAGCATTTT. Protein sequence: CASLRVQPQHF.

The CDR3 coding sequence is TGTGCCAGCAGCGTAGGCGGGCAAGAGACCCAGTACTTC. It translates to CASSVGGQETQYF. The V call is TRBV9, the J call TRBJ2-5; the D gene is possibly TRBD2 (5 bases). Deletions cut 0 bases from V and 2 bases from J, with 5 bases between. The CDR3 covers 13 residues. Germline CDR1 is SGDLS and CDR2 is YYNGEE. The whole variable domain, remainder taken from reference TRBV9 and TRBJ2-5, is DSGVTQTPKHLITATGQRVTLRCSPRSGDLSVYWYQQSLDQGLQFLIQYYNGEERAKGNILERFSAQQFPDLHSELNLSSLELGDSALYFCASSVGGQETQYFGPGTRLLVL.

The J gene is TRBJ1-5, the V gene TRBV9; possible D gene TRBD1, 5 bases. The CDR3 contains 15 residues. Germline V gene data show CDR1 as SGDLS and CDR2 as YYNGEE. Trimming removed 5 bases from V and 0 bases from J, with 12 bases in between. The CDR3 nucleotides read TGTGCCAGCAGTGGGGACTCTTATAGCAATCAGCCCCAGCATTTT. It yields the protein CASSGDSYSNQPQHF.

The rearrangement joins TRBV18 to TRBJ2-2, with TRBD1 as a possible D gene (5 bases). The CDR3 totals 16 residues. The V end lost 0 bases, the J end lost 3 bases, and 11 bases lay between the germline ends. Germline V lookup: CDR1 KGHSH, CDR2 LQKENI. CDR3 sequence reads: CASSPPSTVHTGELFF. Here the CDR3 DNA reads TGTGCCAGCTCACCACCCTCGACAGTCCACACCGGGGAGCTGTTTTTT.